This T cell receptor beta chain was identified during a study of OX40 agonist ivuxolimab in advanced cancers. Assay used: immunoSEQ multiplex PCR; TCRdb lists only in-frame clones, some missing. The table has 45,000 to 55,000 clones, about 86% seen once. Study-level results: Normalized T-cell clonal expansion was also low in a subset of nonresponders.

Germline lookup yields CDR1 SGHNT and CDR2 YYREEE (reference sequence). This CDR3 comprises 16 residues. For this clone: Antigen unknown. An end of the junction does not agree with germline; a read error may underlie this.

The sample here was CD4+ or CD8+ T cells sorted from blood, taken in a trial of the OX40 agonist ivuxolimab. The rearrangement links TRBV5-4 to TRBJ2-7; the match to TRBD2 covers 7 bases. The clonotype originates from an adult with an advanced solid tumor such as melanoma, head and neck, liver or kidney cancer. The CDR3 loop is CASSLGPGTTSYEQYF. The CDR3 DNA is TGTGCCAGCAGTTTGGGCCCGGGGACTACCTCCTACGAGCAGTACTTC.